This TCR beta chain was documented in a study of blood T cells in healthy people across ages. Across the whole study: The template switching approach captured approximately one barcoded beta molecule for every two T cells.

Study-wide results and limits: Strong correlation existed between TCR beta diversity and naive T cell percentage. More naive CD4+ cells and higher diversity were found in long-lived than in aged donors.

With a J-beta primer mix and a sample-barcoded 5' primer, a second PCR ran about 7 to 12 cycles. Every molecule of cDNA carried a tag from a template-switch adaptor with 12 random nucleotides. TCRdb analysed the 5' RACE reads with MiXCR anew, one entry per CDR3 protein. The sample records about a million distinct CDR3 sequences, roughly 51% being singletons. This CDR3 has 14 residues. CDR1 is MNHEY and CDR2 is SVGAGI in the germline V gene. With regard to this clonotype: The antigen is undetermined.

The origin of this receptor is a woman aged 55-69 years in good health. Specimen: blood. The chain links TRBV6-5 to TRBJ2-7; D gene ambiguous. The J call is uncertain, as TRBJ2-5 better fits the DNA end. For the CDR3, the DNA is TGTGCCAGCAGTTACGTACGGGCTGGGGAGACCCAGTACTTC. As protein: CASSYVRAGETQYF.